This is a list of T cell receptor beta chains from one sample in a study of graft-versus-host responses after intestinal transplantation. No antigen is known for these receptors. The assay was immunoSEQ multiplex PCR, and TCRdb's table has in-frame clones only and misses some. The data contain about 70,000 clones, around 96% of them singletons. The sequencing here drew on unstimulated CD8+ T cells sorted from spleen or lymph node cells, taken before intestinal transplant. The source is a human donor who received an intestinal transplant. Both conserved end residues are part of each CDR3. The D gene is left open where the match is weak. Some rows have no size entry. The others give once, few or many, or a class for an expanded clone.

>.|TRBJ2-5|TRBV27|13|.
CASRQGGQETQYF
TGTGCCAGCCGACAGGGAGGACAAGAGACCCAGTACTTC
>.|TRBJ2-7|TRBV6-5|15|.
CASSPYGGKSYEQYF
TGTGCCAGCAGTCCCTATGGGGGGAAGAGCTACGAGCAGTACTTC
>.|TRBJ1-1|TRBV9|15|.
CASSPPGGAYTEAFF
TGTGCCAGCAGCCCTCCGGGGGGGGCTTACACTGAAGCTTTCTTT
>.|TRBJ1-2|TRBV2|17|.
CASSETSGGEGFSGYTF
TGTGCCAGCAGTGAAACTTCGGGGGGGGAAGGCTTTTCTGGCTACACCTTC
>.|TRBJ2-1|TRBV5-1|16|TRBD2
CASSLGTSGSVDEQFF
TGCGCCAGCAGCTTGGGGACTAGCGGGAGCGTAGATGAGCAGTTCTTC
>once|TRBJ2-1|TRBV7-9|16|TRBD2
CASSLVFQREWNEQFF
TGTGCCAGCAGCTTAGTATTCCAGCGGGAGTGGAATGAGCAGTTCTTC
>.|TRBJ1-1|TRBV6-1|11|.
CATFYGGLAFF
TGTGCCACCTTTTACGGGGGTTTGGCTTTCTTT
>few|TRBJ1-3|TRBV27|13|.
CASSLRFGNTIYF
TGTGCCAGCAGTTTAAGGTTTGGAAACACCATATATTTT
>.|TRBJ2-3|TRBV9|13|.
CASSVGSTDTQYF
TGTGCCAGCAGCGTAGGTAGCACAGATACGCAGTATTTT
>.|TRBJ2-7|TRBV6-1|14|TRBD2
CASSGIAGAYEQYF
TGTGCCAGCAGTGGCATAGCGGGCGCCTACGAGCAGTACTTC
>.|TRBJ2-2|TRBV4-1|16|TRBD1
CASSQPGQGGTGELFF
TGCGCCAGCAGCCAGCCTGGACAGGGGGGCACCGGGGAGCTGTTTTTT
>.|TRBJ1-4|TRBV9|15|TRBD1
CASSGEQGPEAKLFF
TGTGCCAGCAGCGGAGAACAGGGGCCGGAGGCAAAACTGTTTTTT
>.|TRBJ1-3|TRBV2|14|.
CASSETGSGNTIYF
TGTGCCAGCAGTGAAACAGGGTCGGGAAACACCATATATTTT
>.|TRBJ2-3|TRBV28|16|.
CASSPPVVRHTDTQYF
TGTGCCAGCAGTCCCCCAGTTGTAAGACACACAGATACGCAGTATTTT
>.|TRBJ2-3|TRBV19|17|.
CANSTPMSTGITDTQYF
TGTGCCAATAGTACCCCTATGTCTACAGGGATCACAGATACGCAGTATTTT
>.|TRBJ2-1|TRBV23-1|17|TRBD2
CASSQRPLREGSNEQFF
TGCGCCAGCAGTCAACGACCTTTGCGGGAGGGAAGTAATGAGCAGTTCTTC
>.|TRBJ1-2|TRBV5-1|13|TRBD1
CASSLSTGGGYTF
TGCGCCAGCAGCTTATCGACAGGGGGAGGCTACACCTTC
>.|TRBJ2-5|TRBV28|13|.
CASSSVYQETQYF
TGTGCCAGCAGCTCGGTGTACCAAGAGACCCAGTACTTC
>.|TRBJ2-1|TRBV4-1|18|.
CASSQEGLGQGFGNEQFF
TGCGCCAGCAGCCAAGAGGGATTAGGGCAGGGATTCGGGAATGAGCAGTTCTTC
>.|TRBJ2-3|TRBV6-5|13|.
CASSHSGPDTQYF
TGTGCCAGCAGCCACTCAGGGCCAGATACGCAGTATTTT
>.|TRBJ2-2|TRBV2|17|.
CASSRVGGRLSTGELFF
TGTGCCAGCAGTCGAGTTGGGGGACGGCTTAGCACCGGGGAGCTGTTTTTT
>.|TRBJ1-2|TRBV18|12|.
CASSPPGYGYTF
TGTGCCAGCTCACCACCGGGGTATGGCTACACCTTC
>.|TRBJ2-7|TRBV7-6|14|.
CASSTSPGSYEQYF
TGTGCCAGCAGCACTAGCCCGGGCTCCTACGAGCAGTACTTC
>.|TRBJ1-1|TRBV29-1|14|.
CSVDRGGADTEAFF
TGCAGCGTTGATAGAGGGGGAGCGGACACTGAAGCTTTCTTT
>.|TRBJ2-1|TRBV29-1|16|TRBD1
CSVEDFDRGSYNEQFF
TGCAGCGTTGAAGACTTCGACAGGGGGTCCTACAATGAGCAGTTCTTC
>.|TRBJ2-7|TRBV19|16|TRBD1
CASSMRPGQGSYEQYF
TGTGCCAGTAGTATGCGACCGGGACAGGGATCCTACGAGCAGTACTTC
>.|TRBJ2-5|TRBV28|14|.
CASSFERAQETQYF
TGTGCCAGCAGTTTCGAGCGGGCTCAAGAGACCCAGTACTTC
>.|TRBJ2-7|TRBV5-6|15|TRBD2
CASSLGLAANYEQYF
TGCGCCAGCAGCTTGGGCCTAGCGGCAAACTACGAGCAGTACTTC
>.|TRBJ1-2|TRBV2|15|TRBD1
CASSHRQGANYGYTF
TGTGCCAGCAGTCACCGACAGGGGGCGAACTATGGCTACACCTTC
>few|TRBJ2-1|TRBV4-2|16|TRBD2
CASSQEGLAGVNEQFF
TGTGCCAGCAGCCAAGAGGGACTAGCGGGGGTCAATGAGCAGTTCTTC
>.|TRBJ1-2|TRBV5-5|17|TRBD1
CASSLVRQGGGPYGYTF
TGTGCCAGCAGCTTGGTCCGACAGGGCGGGGGACCTTATGGCTACACCTTC
>.|TRBJ1-5|TRBV6-5|15|.
CASTTREISNQPQHF
TGTGCCAGCACCACCAGGGAAATTAGCAATCAGCCCCAGCATTTT
>.|TRBJ2-1|TRBV6-1|15|.
CASSVAGDSYNEQFF
TGTGCCAGCAGTGTCGCAGGGGACTCCTACAATGAGCAGTTCTTC
>.|TRBJ2-7|TRBV27|15|TRBD1
CASTFSGQGAYEQYF
TGTGCCAGCACCTTCTCGGGGCAGGGGGCCTACGAGCAGTACTTC
>.|TRBJ1-1|TRBV14|17|TRBD1
CASSQVIGTGWNTEAFF
TGTGCCAGCAGCCAAGTTATTGGGACAGGATGGAACACTGAAGCTTTCTTT
>once|TRBJ2-7|TRBV19|15|TRBD1
CASSTGNRGSYEQYF
TGTGCCAGTAGTACCGGGAACAGGGGATCCTACGAGCAGTACTTC
>.|TRBJ2-7|TRBV5-6|15|TRBD2
CASSLWRREGYEQYF
TGTGCCAGCAGCTTGTGGCGGAGGGAGGGCTACGAGCAGTACTTC
>once|TRBJ2-2|TRBV6-5|16|.
CASSYRTSDWAGELFF
TGTGCCAGCAGTTACCGGACATCGGACTGGGCCGGGGAGCTGTTTTTT
>.|TRBJ1-6|TRBV27|16|.
CASESCVDGHDSPLHF
TGTGCCAGCGAAAGTTGTGTGGACGGGCATGATTCACCCCTCCACTTT
>.|TRBJ1-2|TRBV6-5|14|.
CASSYSSGGDGYTF
TGTGCCAGCAGTTACTCGTCTGGGGGCGATGGCTACACCTTC
>.|TRBJ2-1|TRBV27|11|.
CASSTGDEQFF
TGTGCCAGCAGTACGGGGGATGAGCAGTTCTTC
>.|TRBJ2-1|TRBV4-2|19|TRBD2
CASSQILTGTSGTYNEQFF
TGTGCCAGCAGCCAAATACTAACCGGGACTAGCGGTACCTACAATGAGCAGTTCTTC
>.|TRBJ2-1|TRBV27|14|.
CASSLAVSVDEQFF
TGTGCCAGCAGTTTGGCAGTCTCCGTAGATGAGCAGTTCTTC
>.|TRBJ1-1|TRBV29-1|11|.
CRPPGHSSAFF
TGCAGACCACCGGGACACAGTTCAGCTTTCTTT
>.|TRBJ2-7|TRBV28|14|TRBD1
CASSIADRDYEQYF
TGTGCCAGCAGTATCGCGGACAGGGACTACGAGCAGTACTTC
>.|TRBJ2-2|TRBV2|16|TRBD2
CASSEGGLAYTGELFF
TGTGCCAGCAGTGAGGGGGGACTAGCGTACACCGGGGAGCTGTTTTTT
>.|TRBJ2-1|TRBV10-2|15|.
CASSESSRERGEQFF
TGCGCCAGCAGTGAGTCTAGTCGGGAGAGAGGGGAGCAGTTCTTC
>.|TRBJ2-1|TRBV5-1|16|TRBD2
CASSLAGLADYNEQFF
TGCGCCAGCAGCTTGGCCGGACTAGCGGATTACAATGAGCAGTTCTTC
>.|TRBJ2-7|TRBV30|14|TRBD1
CAWTPGQGVGEQYF
TGTGCCTGGACCCCGGGACAGGGGGTGGGCGAGCAGTACTTC
>.|TRBJ2-5|TRBV11-2|14|.
CASSLEWGGPTQYF
TGTGCCAGCAGCTTAGAATGGGGGGGCCCCACCCAGTACTTC
>.|TRBJ2-1|TRBV4-1|18|TRBD2
CASSSSGTSGRAYNEQFF
TGCGCCAGCAGCTCTTCCGGGACTAGCGGGAGGGCGTACAATGAGCAGTTCTTC
>.|TRBJ2-1|TRBV9|13|.
CASSHDRDYEQFF
TGTGCCAGCAGCCATGACAGGGACTATGAGCAGTTCTTC
>.|TRBJ1-3|TRBV5-1|18|TRBD1
CASSFLGTGSRSGNTIYF
TGCGCCAGCAGCTTCTTAGGGACAGGGAGCCGCTCTGGAAACACCATATATTTT
>.|TRBJ2-7|TRBV7-9|16|.
CASSLSVTGQTYEQYF
TGTGCCAGCAGCTTAAGCGTCACAGGGCAAACCTACGAGCAGTACTTC
>.|TRBJ2-2|TRBV6-1|14|.
CASRTDRRPGELFF
TGTGCCAGCAGGACTGACAGGAGGCCCGGGGAGCTGTTTTTT
>.|TRBJ2-1|TRBV27|15|.
CASSPSSRAYNEQFF
TGTGCCAGCAGCCCGAGTTCCCGCGCTTACAATGAGCAGTTCTTC
>once|TRBJ2-1|TRBV9|15|TRBD2
CASSPGLASPNEQFF
TGTGCCAGCAGCCCTGGACTAGCGTCGCCTAATGAGCAGTTCTTC
>once|TRBJ2-7|TRBV10-2|14|TRBD1
CASSARDSIYEQYF
TGCGCCAGCAGTGCCCGGGACAGCATCTACGAGCAGTACTTC
>.|TRBJ2-3|TRBV6-5|14|TRBD1
CASSMDRPTDTQYF
TGTGCCAGCAGTATGGACAGGCCGACAGATACGCAGTATTTT
>.|TRBJ1-2|TRBV7-9|14|TRBD1
CASSLVSGTDGYTF
TGTGCCAGCAGCTTAGTGTCCGGGACAGATGGCTACACCTTC